The rows below give T cell receptor beta chains drawn from one sample of a study of patients and donors after allogeneic stem cell transplantation. TCRdb ran MiXCR on the RT-PCR reads and lists one entry per CDR3 protein. The sample lists tens of thousands of distinct CDR3 sequences, about 44% occurring once. The sequenced material came from blood, either unsorted or a sorted T cell fraction (not recorded which). The receptors shown here come from a human donor who was either an allogeneic HSCT recipient or a stem cell or donor lymphocyte infusion donor (not recorded which). It is not recorded whose cells these are; they may come from a transplant donor. Both conserved end residues are part of each CDR3. The D gene is left open where the match is weak. The size entry is marked missing in some rows and otherwise reads once, few, many or a size class.

TGTGCCAGCACCGCCGTGTTGGGGTGGTTGGATGAAGCTTTCTTT,CASTAVLGWLDEAFF,TRBJ1-1,NA,TRBV28,few
TGCAGTGCTAGTTCCACCGGGACTAGGAGCTACGAGCAGTACTTC,CSASSTGTRSYEQYF,TRBJ2-7,TRBD2,TRBV20-1,NA
TGCAGTGCCGCTACGCCCTCCTACGAGCAGTACTTC,CSAATPSYEQYF,TRBJ2-7,NA,TRBV20-1,NA
TGCGCCAGCAGCCGTCGGGATGACACCGGGGAGCTGTTTTTT,CASSRRDDTGELFF,TRBJ2-2,NA,TRBV5-1,NA
TGTGCCAGCCTTAGCGGGGGCGCGTCCGGCTACACCTTC,CASLSGGASGYTF,TRBJ1-2,NA,TRBV6-2/TRBV6-3,NA
TGCAGCGTTGGAGTAACGAGCAATCAGCCCCAGCATTTT,CSVGVTSNQPQHF,TRBJ1-5,NA,TRBV29-1,few
TGTGCCAGCAGCTTAGGAAGCGGGAGCTCCTATGGCTACACCTTC,CASSLGSGSSYGYTF,TRBJ1-2,NA,TRBV7-2,few
TGTGCCAGCAGCCGAAACAGGGATGAAAAACTGTTTTTT,CASSRNRDEKLFF,TRBJ1-4,NA,TRBV7-3,NA
TGCGCCAGCAGCTTGGTCCGGGACAGTGACACTGAAGCTTTCTTT,CASSLVRDSDTEAFF,TRBJ1-1,TRBD1,TRBV5-1,NA
TGCAGCGTTGACGGGGGACAGGGGGTTTCTGGAAACACCATATATTTT,CSVDGGQGVSGNTIYF,TRBJ1-3,TRBD1,TRBV29-1,few
TGTGCCAGCAGCTTAAGGGGGTCGGCCGTAGAAAAACTGTTTTTT,CASSLRGSAVEKLFF,TRBJ1-4,NA,TRBV7-6,few
TGCAGCGTTAGGGGGGCTAGTCTGGGAGAGACCCAGTACTTC,CSVRGASLGETQYF,TRBJ2-5,NA,TRBV29-1,NA
TGTGCCAGCCAGAGGGGGAACACTGAAGCTTTCTTT,CASQRGNTEAFF,TRBJ1-1,NA,TRBV27,NA
TGTGCCATCAGTGTAGGAGGAGGGATACGAGAGACCCAGTACTTC,CAISVGGGIRETQYF,TRBJ2-5,NA,TRBV10-3,NA
TGTGCCAGCAGTTTACAGACGGCCTATGGCTACACCTTC,CASSLQTAYGYTF,TRBJ1-2,NA,TRBV12-3/TRBV12-4,NA
TGTGCCAGCAGCCAAGATCGGGAGCAGTTCTTC,CASSQDREQFF,TRBJ2-1,NA,TRBV4-2,NA
TGCAGTGCTAGAGGGACTAGCTTCCACGAGCAGTACTTC,CSARGTSFHEQYF,TRBJ2-7,TRBD2,TRBV20-1,NA
TGTGCCAGCAGACTAATTCCGGGACAGGGAAACTATGGCTACACCTTC,CASRLIPGQGNYGYTF,TRBJ1-2,TRBD1,TRBV12-3/TRBV12-4,NA
TGCGCCAGCAGCCAAGACAGGGGGGATGGCTACGAGCAGTACTTC,CASSQDRGDGYEQYF,TRBJ2-7,NA,TRBV4-3,NA
TGTGCCAGCAGTTTACCGGGCTCCCTGCCCCTATATGGCTACACCTTC,CASSLPGSLPLYGYTF,TRBJ1-2,NA,TRBV28,few
TGTGCCAGCAGCAGACGGGACGACCCTTCCCAAACCCACTCCTACGAGCAGTACTTC,CASSRRDDPSQTHSYEQYF,TRBJ2-7,NA,TRBV21-1,NA
TGCAGCGCGAGCGACAGTAACGAAAAACTGTTTTTT,CSASDSNEKLFF,TRBJ1-4,NA,TRBV29-1,NA
TGCAGTGCGGCTCAGGGTGCGATCTCTGGAAACACCATATATTTT,CSAAQGAISGNTIYF,TRBJ1-3,NA,TRBV20-1,NA
TGTGCCATCAGTGAAATGGGGGCCGGCTATAATTCACCCCTCCACTTT,CAISEMGAGYNSPLHF,TRBJ1-6,NA,TRBV10-3,once
TGTGCCAGCAGCGCAGGACAATACCATGGCTACACCTTC,CASSAGQYHGYTF,TRBJ1-2,NA,TRBV9,NA
TGTGCCAGCACCGCCGGCCTGGCCTATGGCTACACCTTC,CASTAGLAYGYTF,TRBJ1-2,NA,TRBV28,NA
TGCACGTCGTTTCCCTCGGACTCATCGAGCTATGGCTACACCTTC,CTSFPSDSSSYGYTF,TRBJ1-2,NA,TRBV20-1,few
TGTGCCAGCACTACACGGGGGGCGCTAGCCAAAAACATTCAGTACTTC,CASTTRGALAKNIQYF,TRBJ2-4,NA,TRBV6-6,NA
TGTGCCAGCTCACCACCCACAGGGGTTAATGAAAAACTGTTTTTT,CASSPPTGVNEKLFF,TRBJ1-4,TRBD1,TRBV18,few
TGTGCCACCAGTGACCCGAACAGGGTAGGGAATGAGCAGTTCTTC,CATSDPNRVGNEQFF,TRBJ2-1,NA,TRBV24-1,few
TGTGCCAGCAGTATTGTAAATTCACCCCTCCACTTT,CASSIVNSPLHF,TRBJ1-6,NA,TRBV6-6,few
TGTGCCAGCAGCCCCACGGACAGGGATCCGAATCAGCCCCAGCATTTT,CASSPTDRDPNQPQHF,TRBJ1-5,TRBD1,TRBV7-9,few
TGTGCCAGCAGTTTGTGGGGGGTATTCGGCTACACCTTC,CASSLWGVFGYTF,TRBJ1-2,NA,TRBV28,NA
TGTGCCAGCAGCGGCCAGGGGACTCATTCAACTAATGAAAAACTGTTTTTT,CASSGQGTHSTNEKLFF,TRBJ1-4,NA,TRBV7-9,NA
TGCAGTGCTGAGGGGACTACCGAGGATACGCAGTATTTT,CSAEGTTEDTQYF,TRBJ2-3,TRBD2,TRBV20-1,NA
TGTGCCAGCAGCCATGAGACTGTAGACGGCTACACCTTC,CASSHETVDGYTF,TRBJ1-2,NA,TRBV14,few
TGTGCCAGCAGTTTGAGGACAGGGGTACGTCAGCCCCAGCATTTT,CASSLRTGVRQPQHF,TRBJ1-5,TRBD1,TRBV6-5,NA
TGTGCCAGCAGCGTGTCACGGACCTCCTATAATTCACCCCTCCACTTT,CASSVSRTSYNSPLHF,TRBJ1-6,NA,TRBV9,few
TGTGCCAGCAGAGATGGACAGTACACCGGGGAGCTGTTTTTT,CASRDGQYTGELFF,TRBJ2-2,NA,TRBV28,NA
TGCAGCGTACACAAATCCGTAGACACTGAAGCTTTCTTT,CSVHKSVDTEAFF,TRBJ1-1,NA,TRBV29-1,NA
TGCAGTGCTAGAGAAGACCTAGACCAGCCCCAGCATTTT,CSAREDLDQPQHF,TRBJ1-5,NA,TRBV20-1,few
TGCGCCAGCAGCCAGGGACAGGGTTATGAAAAACTGTTTTTT,CASSQGQGYEKLFF,TRBJ1-4,TRBD1,TRBV4-3,NA
TGCAGTGCTAGATCATACAGAGCCGAACTGGATGGCTACACCTTC,CSARSYRAELDGYTF,TRBJ1-2,NA,TRBV20-1,NA
TGTGCCAGCAGTTTGGGTCGTGAGATGAACACTGAAGCTTTCTTT,CASSLGREMNTEAFF,TRBJ1-1,NA,TRBV12-3/TRBV12-4,NA
TGTGCCAGCAGTGAGGCGTTCGGCATGAACACCGGGGAGCTGTTTTTT,CASSEAFGMNTGELFF,TRBJ2-2,NA,TRBV25-1,NA
TGTGCCAGCAGCTTTAGGGGGGGGTTTAATGAAAAACTGTTTTTT,CASSFRGGFNEKLFF,TRBJ1-4,NA,TRBV11-2,NA
TGTGCCAGCAGCTTAACTGGGGCGGGAAGCTATGGCTACACCTTC,CASSLTGAGSYGYTF,TRBJ1-2,NA,TRBV7-8,few
TGCAGTGCTAGACAGGGTACGAGCAATCAGCCCCAGCATTTT,CSARQGTSNQPQHF,TRBJ1-5,NA,TRBV20-1,NA
TGTGCCAGCAGTCCCAGGGGCAGTGTAGCTTTCTTT,CASSPRGSVAFF,TRBJ1-1,NA,TRBV12-3/TRBV12-4,few
TGTGCCAGCAGGTACAGGGGGACGTTCACTGAAGCTTTCTTT,CASRYRGTFTEAFF,TRBJ1-1,TRBD1,TRBV28,NA
TGCGCCAGCAGCCAAGGGATACAGGTTACCGGGGAGCTGTTTTTT,CASSQGIQVTGELFF,TRBJ2-2,NA,TRBV4-1,once
TGTGCCACCACCGGGGGCACTGGCGGAGAAAAACTGTTTTTT,CATTGGTGGEKLFF,TRBJ1-4,NA,TRBV15,NA
TGTGCCAGCAGCGATCTTGCGGGTCAGCCCCAGCATTTT,CASSDLAGQPQHF,TRBJ1-5,NA,TRBV7-8,many
TGTGCCAGCAGCCCCCGGTCAGCTAACTATGGCTACACCTTC,CASSPRSANYGYTF,TRBJ1-2,NA,TRBV7-2,NA